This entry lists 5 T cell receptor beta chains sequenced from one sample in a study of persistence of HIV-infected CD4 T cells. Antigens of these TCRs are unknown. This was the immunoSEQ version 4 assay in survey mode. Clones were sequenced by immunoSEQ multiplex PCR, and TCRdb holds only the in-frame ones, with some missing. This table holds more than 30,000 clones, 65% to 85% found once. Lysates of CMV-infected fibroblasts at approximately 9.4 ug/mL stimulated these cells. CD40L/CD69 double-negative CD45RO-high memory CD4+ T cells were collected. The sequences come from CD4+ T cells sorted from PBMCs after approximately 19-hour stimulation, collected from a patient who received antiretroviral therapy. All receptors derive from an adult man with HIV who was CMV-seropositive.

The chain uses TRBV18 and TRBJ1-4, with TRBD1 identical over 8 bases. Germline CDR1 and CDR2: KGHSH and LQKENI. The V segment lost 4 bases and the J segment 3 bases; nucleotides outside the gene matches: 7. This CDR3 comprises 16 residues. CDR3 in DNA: TGTGCCAGCTCACTTTTTGACAGGGGCCCTAATGAAAAACTGTTTTTT. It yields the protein CASSLFDRGPNEKLFF.

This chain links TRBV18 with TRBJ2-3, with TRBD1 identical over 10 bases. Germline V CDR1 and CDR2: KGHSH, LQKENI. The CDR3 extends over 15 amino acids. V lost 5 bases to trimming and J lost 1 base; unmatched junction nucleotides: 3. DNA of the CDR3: TGTGCCAGCTCATGGGGGACAGGGGGCACAGATACGCAGTATTTT. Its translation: CASSWGTGGTDTQYF. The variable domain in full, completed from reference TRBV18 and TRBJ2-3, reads NAGVMQNPRHLVRRRGQEARLRCSPMKGHSHVYWYRQLPEEGLKFMVYLQKENIIDESGMPKERFSAEFPKEGPSILRIQQVVRGDSAAYFCASSWGTGGTDTQYFGPGTRLTVL.

The CDR3 here is CASSPKGQRNSPLHF. The CDR3 DNA follows: TGTGCCAGCAGCCCTAAGGGGCAGAGAAATTCACCCCTCCACTTT. The rearrangement links TRBV3-1 (or the pseudogene TRBV3-2) to TRBJ1-6, with D perhaps TRBD1 (5 bases). Deletions cut 4 bases from V and 7 bases from J, with 14 bases between. CDR3 size: 15 residues. Germline V gives CDR1 LGHDT, CDR2 YNNKEL (reference sequence).

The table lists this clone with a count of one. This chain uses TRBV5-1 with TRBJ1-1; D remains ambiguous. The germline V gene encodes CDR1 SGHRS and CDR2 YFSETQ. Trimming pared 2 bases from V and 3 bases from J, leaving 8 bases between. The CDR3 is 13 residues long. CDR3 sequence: CASSFNRDTEAFF. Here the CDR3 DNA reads TGCGCCAGCAGCTTCAACCGGGACACTGAAGCTTTCTTT.

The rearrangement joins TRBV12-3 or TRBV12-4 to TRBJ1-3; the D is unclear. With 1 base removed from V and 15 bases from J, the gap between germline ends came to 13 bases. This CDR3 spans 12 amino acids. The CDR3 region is CASSLGGPSQYF. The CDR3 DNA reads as TGTGCCAGCAGTTTAGGCGGGCCGTCACAATATTTT.